The 30 T cell receptor beta chains presented below share a single source sample, sequenced in a study of regulatory T cells in long-lasting Graves disease. Assembly of TCR beta libraries relied on iRepertoire HTBI primers together with Arm-PCR of CDR3 regions. From the multiplex PCR reads, TCRdb called clonotypes with MiXCR, one entry per CDR3 protein. Counted here are hundreds of thousands of distinct CDR3 sequences, around 12% occurring once; the ten biggest clones make up roughly 9.3%. The time point denotes: newly diagnosed GD, antithyroid drugs for less than 3 months. RNA from PBMCs was the source of the TCR library. These data also featured in a second study, about T cells in Graves' hyperthyroidism and ophthalmopathy.

Here the sequenced sample was peripheral blood mononuclear cells (PBMCs), taken at new diagnosis, from a patient treated with antithyroid drugs. Receptor source: a woman in her 30s with Graves disease.

For the CDR3, the DNA is TGTGCCAGCAGCACATTCGGGGGGACTGAAGCTTTCTTT. Its protein product is CASSTFGGTEAFF. The chain joins TRBV12-3 or TRBV12-4 to TRBJ1-1, with D possibly matching TRBD1 (5 bases). This CDR3 comprises 13 residues. Trimming stripped 6 bases from V and 5 bases from J, with 13 bases between.

This sequence joins TRBV20-1 and TRBJ1-1; D not resolved. With 1 base removed from V and 1 base from J, the gap between germline ends came to 10 bases. The CDR3 is made up of 14 amino acids. CDR1 is DFQATT and CDR2 is SNEGSKA in the germline V gene (reference sequence). CDR3 protein: CSARVDGRNTEAFF. The CDR3 DNA is TGCAGTGCTAGAGTAGACGGACGGAACACTGAAGCTTTCTTT.

The chain links TRBV28 to TRBJ1-2, with D possibly being TRBD1 (6 bases). The CDR3 consists of 16 residues. V was trimmed by 1 base and J by 0 bases, leaving 12 bases between them. CDR1 and CDR2 (germline): MDHEN, SYDVKM. CDR3 region: CASSLFRGPTNYGYTF. CDR3 sequence (DNA): TGTGCCAGCAGTTTATTCAGGGGCCCTACTAACTATGGCTACACCTTC.

This clonotype was recorded at least ten times. V is TRBV18 and J is TRBJ2-3, with 8 bases matching TRBD1. Germline values: CDR1 KGHSH, CDR2 LQKENI. This CDR3 has 14 amino acids. Unmatched junction bases numbered 7, after V lost 8 bases and J lost 3 bases. This CDR3 reads CASSPGQGTDTQYF. The CDR3 DNA reads as TGTGCCAGCAGCCCCGGACAGGGAACAGATACGCAGTATTTT.

This clonotype occurred many times. The chain uses TRBV10-3 and TRBJ1-2, with unresolved D. Trimming shortened V by 4 bases and J by 6 bases, and 18 bases separated the two germline ends. From germline, CDR1 is ENHRY and CDR2 SYGVKD. This CDR3 is 15 amino acids long. CDR3 in DNA: TGTGCCATCAGTGGTAGGGATCCCTTCGGTAATGGCTACACCTTC. Translated, it gives CAISGRDPFGNGYTF.

This clonotype occurred many times. This rearrangement joins TRBV30 to TRBJ2-5; maybe TRBD1 (6 bases). Germline CDR1 reads GTSNPN; CDR2 reads SVGIG (reference sequence). The V and J ends lost 4 bases and 2 bases respectively, with 14 bases between them. CDR3 length equals 14 residues. The DNA for the CDR3 is TGTGCCTGGATGGAGCTGGGGGCACAAGAGACCCAGTACTTC. Residues: CAWMELGAQETQYF.

V is TRBV9 and J is TRBJ1-6, with 7 bases that match TRBD1. V trimming: 5 bases; J trimming: 10 bases; junction bases outside the gene matches: 15. CDR3 size: 16 residues. Germline values: CDR1 SGDLS, CDR2 YYNGEE. CDR3 sequence reads: CASSRETGWLGSPLHF. The CDR3 DNA sequence: TGTGCCAGCAGTAGAGAGACAGGGTGGTTGGGCTCACCCCTCCACTTT.

The genes are TRBV5-1 and TRBJ1-2; no firm D call. V lost 0 bases, J lost 9 bases, and 12 bases lay in between. Germline-derived CDR1 and CDR2 are SGHRS and YFSETQ. There are 13 residues in the CDR3. The CDR3 nucleotides are TGCGCCAGCAGCTTGGGTTCCTCGATGAGCTACACCTTC. Its protein is CASSLGSSMSYTF.

This clonotype was seen more than once but under ten times. The rearrangement links TRBV6-2 or TRBV6-3 to TRBJ2-1; 11 nucleotides match TRBD2. This CDR3 is 14 amino acids long. CDR1 MNHEY and CDR2 SVGEGT come from the germline V gene. V trimming: 7 bases; J trimming: 7 bases; junction bases outside the gene matches: 6. The CDR3 nucleotides are TGTGCCAGCATGTTGACTAGCGGGACTAATGAGCAGTTCTTC. Amino acid sequence: CASMLTSGTNEQFF.

This sequence joins TRBV7-3 and TRBJ2-1; the D gene is possibly TRBD1 (5 bases). The V end was cut by 4 bases, the J end by 6 bases, with 10 bases between. The CDR3 covers 13 residues. CDR1 is SGHTA, CDR2 FQGTGA, per germline. This CDR3 is CASSSYDSNEQFF. CDR3 sequence (DNA): TGTGCCAGCAGCTCGTACGACAGCAATGAGCAGTTCTTC.

This clonotype occurred many times. The chain has TRBV28 and TRBJ1-5; D call uncertain. V lost 7 bases, J lost 0 bases, and 10 bases lay in between. The CDR3 consists of 14 residues. Germline V gene data show CDR1 as MDHEN and CDR2 as SYDVKM. This CDR3 is CASTTVYSNQPQHF. The CDR3 nucleotides read TGTGCCAGCACCACGGTTTATAGCAATCAGCCCCAGCATTTT.

The table lists this clonotype with a few counts. The chain employs TRBV4-3 and TRBJ2-7; D remains ambiguous. The V and J ends lost 1 base and 3 bases respectively, with 7 bases between them. CDR3 length: 13 amino acids. Looked up from germline, CDR1 is LGHNA and CDR2 is YSLEER. The chain's CDR3 is CASSQGPFYEQYF. Written as DNA, the CDR3 is TGCGCCAGCAGCCAAGGGCCGTTCTACGAGCAGTACTTC.

V and J are TRBV27 and TRBJ2-7, with D unclear. The CDR3 length is 13 residues. V lost 5 bases and J lost 9, with 17 bases in between. CDR1 MNHEY and CDR2 SMNVEV come from the germline V gene (reference sequence). Here the CDR3 DNA reads TGTGCCAGCAGTGTTCTCAGTACTACGGTGCAGTACTTC. Translated, it gives CASSVLSTTVQYF.

This clonotype was counted only a few times. The CDR3 DNA reads TGTGCCAGCAGCTATGGGGGGCCGGAGACCCAGTACTTC. Its translation is CASSYGGPETQYF. The chain joins TRBV25-1 to TRBJ2-5, with D perhaps matching TRBD1 or TRBD2 (6 bases each). CDR1 MGHDK and CDR2 SYGVNS come from the germline V gene. The length of the CDR3 is 13 residues. Trimming pared 6 bases from V and 5 bases from J, leaving 13 bases between.

The chain couples TRBV20-1 to TRBJ2-1, with 8 bases that match TRBD2. CDR3 size: 16 residues. V gave up 0 bases and J gave up 8 bases; unmatched junction bases: 12. Germline lookup yields CDR1 DFQATT and CDR2 SNEGSKA (reference sequence). The CDR3 spells CSARDRISGAGYEQFF. For the CDR3, the DNA is TGCAGTGCTAGAGATCGGATTAGCGGGGCCGGGTATGAGCAGTTCTTC.

This clonotype has ten or more counts. The chain recombines TRBV28 with TRBJ2-7, with 10 bases lining up with TRBD1. Germline loops: CDR1 MDHEN, CDR2 SYDVKM. J lost 2 bases, V lost 5 bases, and 6 bases had no gene match. The CDR3 totals 15 residues. The CDR3 here is CASSLRTGGTYEQYF. CDR3 DNA: TGTGCCAGCAGTCTTAGGACAGGGGGAACCTACGAGCAGTACTTC.

This clonotype was found a few times. The rearrangement links TRBV18 to TRBJ1-1, with D hard to call. The CDR3 is 12 residues long. The V gene's germline CDR1 is KGHSH and CDR2 LQKENI. Trimming left V 6 bases short and J 5 bases short, with 10 bases between. The CDR3 DNA reads TGTGCCAGCTCCCCTCAAAGGACTGAAGCTTTCTTT. Its translation is CASSPQRTEAFF. The entire variable domain, with the rest obtained from reference TRBV18 and TRBJ1-1, is as follows: NAGVMQNPRHLVRRRGQEARLRCSPMKGHSHVYWYRQLPEEGLKFMVYLQKENIIDESGMPKERFSAEFPKEGPSILRIQQVVRGDSAAYFCASSPQRTEAFFGQGTRLTVV.

In this sample, this clonotype turned up many times. This rearrangement joins TRBV2 to TRBJ2-5, with 9 bases aligning to TRBD2. Trimming at V came to 4 bases and at J to 4 bases, leaving 4 bases not matched to a gene. The CDR3 has 14 amino acids. CDR1 and CDR2 from the germline V gene are SNHLY and FYNNEI. CDR3 nucleotides: TGTGCCAGCAGTGTAAGCGGGGGGCGAGAGACCCAGTACTTC. This encodes CASSVSGGRETQYF.

In this sample, this clonotype turned up many times. The V call is TRBV27, the J call TRBJ2-1, with 7 bases fitting TRBD1. In germline, CDR1 is MNHEY, CDR2 SMNVEV (reference sequence). V lost 3 bases and J lost 6; bases outside the gene matches: 5. CDR3 length: 14 residues. The CDR3 DNA reads TGTGCCAGCAGTTTCGCGACAGGGTTCAATGAGCAGTTCTTC. This codes for CASSFATGFNEQFF.

As concerns this clonotype: One end of the junction varies from germline; a read error may be responsible. This chain joins TRBV30 and TRBJ2-2; no clear D gene. The germline CDR1 and CDR2 sequences are GTSNPN and SVGIG (reference sequence). The CDR3 runs to 17 residues. The CDR3 sequence: CAWSVRVKAMNSGELFF. In DNA form, the CDR3 reads TGTGCCTGGAGTGTACGGGTAAAGGCTATGAACTCCGGGGAGCTGTTTTTT.

CDR3 in amino acids: CASSTQGANTGELFF. CDR3 DNA sequence: TGCGCCAGCAGCACCCAGGGGGCAAACACCGGGGAGCTGTTTTTT. The V and J genes are TRBV4-1 and TRBJ2-2, with TRBD1 matching over 8 bases. With V trimmed by 5 bases and J by 2 bases, 4 bases remained unmatched. Germline V CDR1 and CDR2: MGHRA, YSYEKL. This CDR3 region has 15 residues.

This clonotype has at least ten counts. CDR3 sequence reads: CASSWGTSGNAEQYF. The CDR3 DNA sequence: TGTGCCAGCAGCTGGGGGACTAGCGGGAACGCCGAGCAGTACTTC. The V call is TRBV5-6, the J call TRBJ2-7; TRBD2 aligns across 13 bases. V lost 3 bases and J lost 6; bases outside the gene matches: 6. The CDR3 has 15 residues. Germline V CDR1 and CDR2: SGHDT, YYEEEE.

This clonotype was counted many times. The gene calls are TRBV24-1 and TRBJ2-1, with 7 bases matching TRBD1. V lost 3 bases and J lost 8; bases outside the gene matches: 6. The CDR3 extends over 14 amino acids. The germline V gene encodes CDR1 KGHDR and CDR2 SFDVKD. DNA for the CDR3: TGTGCCACCAGTGATCCAAAGGGGGCGCATGAGCAGTTCTTC. It yields the protein CATSDPKGAHEQFF.

J is TRBJ2-7 and V is TRBV4-3, with 7 bases identical to TRBD1. The length of the CDR3 is 15 residues. Germline V gene sequence: CDR1 LGHNA, CDR2 YSLEER. V lost 3 bases, J lost 5 bases, and 10 bases stayed unmatched. The CDR3 here is CASSQSRNRGDEQYF. The CDR3 region has the DNA TGCGCCAGCAGCCAGTCCCGAAACAGGGGCGACGAGCAGTACTTC.

This clonotype was picked up many times. This chain connects TRBV6-1 to TRBJ2-1, with 9 bases matching TRBD2. V was pared by 6 bases and J by 12 bases, with 24 bases of the junction left unmatched. This CDR3 is built from 18 residues. Germline values: CDR1 MNHNS, CDR2 SASEGT. DNA of the CDR3: TGTGCCAGCAGCCAAATGACTAGCGGATACACCCCGGGGGGTGGGCAGTTCTTC. It specifies CASSQMTSGYTPGGGQFF.

Concerning this clonotype: A far larger clone is one base from this, pointing to a likely read error. The V gene is TRBV6-2 or TRBV6-3, the J gene TRBJ2-7; the D gene is possibly TRBD2 (6 bases). The V gene lost 5 bases and the J gene lost 7 bases, with 18 bases spanning the gap. CDR1 and CDR2 from the germline V gene are MNHEY and SVGEGT. The CDR3 spans 14 residues. The CDR3 loop reads CASSDFVGGNEQYF. Written as DNA, the CDR3 is TGTGCCAGCAGTGATTTTGTTGGCGGGAATGAGCAGTACTTC.

This clonotype was detected only a few times. CDR3 protein: CASSVATGADTQYF. The CDR3 DNA follows: TGTGCCAGCAGCGTAGCAACCGGTGCAGATACGCAGTATTTT. The V call is TRBV9, the J call TRBJ2-3; D unclear. CDR3 length: 14 amino acids. Germline values: CDR1 SGDLS, CDR2 YYNGEE. V lost 0 bases and J 4 bases, leaving 9 bases between the germline ends.

This clonotype was recorded at least ten times. The chain joins TRBV19 to TRBJ2-3, with TRBD2 identical over 8 bases. This CDR3 has 16 amino acids. The germline CDR1 and CDR2 sequences are LNHDA and SQIVND (reference sequence). The trim removed 4 bases at V and 1 base at J, leaving 7 bases unmatched. The CDR3 is CASSRKRERGTDTQYF. The CDR3 DNA follows: TGTGCCAGTAGTAGAAAGCGGGAGCGGGGCACAGATACGCAGTATTTT.

This clonotype was recorded many times. CDR3 sequence: CASSPRQGKNNEQFF. CDR3 bases: TGCGCCAGCAGCCCGAGACAGGGGAAGAACAATGAGCAGTTCTTC. This sequence joins TRBV4-3 and TRBJ2-1, with 8 bases fitting TRBD1. The V and J ends lost 4 bases and 5 bases, in that order; junction bases with no gene match: 7. Germline V CDR1 and CDR2: LGHNA, YSLEER. This CDR3 has 15 residues.

This clonotype was found a few times. The chain joins TRBV25-1 to TRBJ2-3, with 7 nucleotides matching TRBD2. V lost 3 bases, J lost 1 base, and 4 bases stayed unmatched. The CDR3 totals 15 residues. Germline V CDR1 and CDR2: MGHDK, SYGVNS. The CDR3 DNA reads TGTGCCAGCAGTGACATGGGAGGGGGCACAGATACGCAGTATTTT. It specifies CASSDMGGGTDTQYF.